The 23 T cell receptor beta chains in this list originate from one sample, sequenced in a study of shared clonotypes between healthy human individuals. Only in-frame clones appear in the TCRdb table, and some are missing; sequencing was by immunoSEQ multiplex PCR. The table shows about 2.4 million clones, with around 90% occurring only once. The sample taken for sequencing was naive CD4+ T cells sorted from blood. Subset in this sample: CD45RA+ positively selected. The receptors come from a man aged 18 to 30 in good health.

The V gene is TRBV19, the J gene TRBJ2-1, with 11 bases aligning to TRBD1. The V and J ends lost 4 bases and 9 bases, in that order; junction bases with no gene match: 5. This CDR3 is 14 amino acids long. Per germline, CDR1 LNHDA and CDR2 SQIVND (reference sequence). This chain's CDR3 is CASSRTGGRGEQFF. In nucleotides, the CDR3 is TGTGCCAGTAGTAGGACAGGGGGCAGGGGTGAGCAGTTCTTC.

Of note for this clone: The same CDR3 is also encoded by other DNA sequences in this sample. The rearrangement uses TRBV6-5 and TRBJ2-7; 7 bases align to TRBD1. V was clipped by 2 bases and J by 3 bases; unmatched bases: 1. This CDR3 spans 13 amino acids. The germline CDR1 and CDR2 sequences are MNHEY and SVGAGI. The DNA for the CDR3 is TGTGCCAGCAGTTACGGGACAGTCTACGAGCAGTACTTC. This encodes CASSYGTVYEQYF.

V gene TRBV21-1 combines with J gene TRBJ2-7; TRBD2 is the table's D call, not checked against the DNA. TRBV21-1 is noted as a pseudogene. The CDR3 consists of 16 residues. DNA for the CDR3: TGTGCCAGCAGCAAAAAGACTAGCGGGCAGGCCTACGAGCAGTACTTC. Translating it yields CASSKKTSGQAYEQYF.

The chain carries TRBV5-1 and TRBJ1-1; possible D gene TRBD1, 5 bases. V was clipped by 2 bases and J by 7 bases, with 12 bases between them. Germline V gene lookup returns CDR1 SGHRS and CDR2 YFSETQ. This CDR3 is built from 13 residues. This CDR3 is CASSFADSFEAFF. Written as DNA, the CDR3 is TGCGCCAGCAGCTTCGCTGACAGCTTTGAAGCTTTCTTT.

The chain uses TRBV2 and TRBJ2-2; D not resolved. Germline V lookup: CDR1 SNHLY, CDR2 FYNNEI. The CDR3 consists of 15 residues. Trimming took off 4 bases at V and 4 bases at J, with 13 bases between the two ends. CDR3 amino acids: CASSGIGKSTGELFF. In nucleotides, the CDR3 is TGTGCCAGCAGTGGAATAGGGAAATCCACCGGGGAGCTGTTTTTT.

V gene TRBV2 combines with J gene TRBJ2-5; 12 bases agree with TRBD2. CDR1 is SNHLY and CDR2 is FYNNEI in the germline V gene. V trimming: 7 bases; J trimming: 5 bases; junction bases outside the gene matches: 5. This CDR3 spans 14 amino acids. CDR3 nucleotides: TGTGCCAGCACTGGACTAGCGGGGTTCGAGACCCAGTACTTC. Its translation: CASTGLAGFETQYF. Complete variable domain (other parts from reference TRBV2 and TRBJ2-5): EPEVTQTPSHQVTQMGQEVILRCVPISNHLYFYWYRQILGQKVEFLVSFYNNEISEKSEIFDDQFSVERPDGSNFTLKIRSTKLEDSAMYFCASTGLAGFETQYFGPGTRLLVL.

The chain joins TRBV9 to TRBJ2-3; 11 nucleotides align to TRBD2. Germline V gives CDR1 SGDLS, CDR2 YYNGEE. The CDR3 has 16 residues. V was pared by 3 bases and J by 1 base, with 4 bases of the junction left unmatched. CDR3 amino acids: CASSAGTSGRTDTQYF. In DNA, the CDR3 is TGTGCCAGCAGCGCCGGGACTAGCGGACGCACAGATACGCAGTATTTT.

The chain uses TRBV4-1 and TRBJ1-4, with D unclear. Germline CDR1 is MGHRA and CDR2 is YSYEKL. With 7 bases removed from V and 3 bases from J, the gap between germline ends came to 24 bases. The CDR3 spans 18 residues. Here the CDR3 reads CASTKEYGMTHPNEKLFF. The CDR3 coding sequence is TGCGCCAGCACCAAAGAGTATGGAATGACACATCCTAATGAAAAACTGTTTTTT.

The rearrangement joins TRBV4-1 to TRBJ2-2; 9 bases agree with TRBD1. Germline V gene data show CDR1 as MGHRA and CDR2 as YSYEKL. The CDR3 runs 19 residues. V trimming: 0 bases; J trimming: 5 bases; junction bases outside the gene matches: 13. CDR3 protein: CASSQEGPGQGVLTGELFF. The CDR3 nucleotides are TGCGCCAGCAGCCAAGAAGGCCCGGGACAGGGAGTGCTAACCGGGGAGCTGTTTTTT.

This clone was counted between two and nine times. The chain employs TRBV19 and TRBJ1-2; TRBD1 might be the D (6 bases). The CDR3 totals 14 residues. CDR1 is LNHDA, CDR2 SQIVND, per germline (reference sequence). Trimming pared 7 bases from V and 8 bases from J, leaving 20 bases between. The CDR3 spells CASTLQGTGGGYTF. Here the CDR3 DNA reads TGTGCCAGTACCCTCCAGGGGACGGGGGGAGGCTACACCTTC. The full variable domain, with the rest looked up from reference TRBV19 and TRBJ1-2, is DGGITQSPKYLFRKEGQNVTLSCEQNLNHDAMYWYRQDPGQGLRLIYYSQIVNDFQKGDIAEGYSVSREKKESFPLTVTSAQKNPTAFYLCASTLQGTGGGYTFGSGTRLTVV.

The genes are TRBV29-1 and TRBJ2-3; D remains unclear. Germline CDR1 is SQVTM and CDR2 is ANQGSEA. The CDR3 is 13 residues long. V shed 4 bases and J shed 1 base, with 9 bases lying between them. The DNA for the CDR3 is TGCAGCGTTGGGCCCAGCGGCACAGATACGCAGTATTTT. This sequence encodes CSVGPSGTDTQYF.

The rearrangement joins TRBV19 to TRBJ2-1; 10 bases match TRBD2. CDR3 size: 15 residues. The V gene end was trimmed by 5 bases and the J gene end by 3 bases; junction bases not matched to a gene: 4. Germline CDR1 is LNHDA and CDR2 is SQIVND (reference sequence). The CDR3 DNA reads TGTGCCAGTAGTGTACTAGCGGGATTCTACAATGAGCAGTTCTTC. Its protein product is CASSVLAGFYNEQFF. The variable domain in full, completed from reference TRBV19 and TRBJ2-1, reads DGGITQSPKYLFRKEGQNVTLSCEQNLNHDAMYWYRQDPGQGLRLIYYSQIVNDFQKGDIAEGYSVSREKKESFPLTVTSAQKNPTAFYLCASSVLAGFYNEQFFGPGTRLTVL.

This clone turned up a few times. V usage is TRBV11-2 and J usage is TRBJ1-2; TRBD1 might be the D (5 bases). V gave up 7 bases and J gave up 6 bases, with 12 bases separating them. The germline gives CDR1 SGHAT, CDR2 FQNNGV. This CDR3 comprises 12 residues. CDR3 loop: CASTSRGNGYTF. The DNA for the CDR3 is TGTGCCAGCACGTCCCGGGGCAATGGCTACACCTTC. Full variable domain (remainder filled in from reference TRBV11-2 and TRBJ1-2): EAGVAQSPRYKIIEKRQSVAFWCNPISGHATLYWYQQILGQGPKLLIQFQNNGVVDDSQLPKDRFSAERLKGVDSTLKIQPAKLEDSAVYLCASTSRGNGYTFGSGTRLTVV.

The CDR3 protein is CATASGLSTDTQYF. Written as DNA, the CDR3 is TGTGCCACCGCTAGCGGGCTTAGCACAGATACGCAGTATTTT. The chain combines TRBV15 with TRBJ2-3; 8 nucleotides line up with TRBD2. The J segment lost 0 bases and the V segment lost 8 bases, leaving 4 bases of the junction unmatched. The CDR3 runs to 14 residues. Per germline, CDR1 LNHNV and CDR2 YYDKDF (reference sequence).

The V gene is TRBV27, the J gene TRBJ1-6; D gene unclear. The CDR3 has 16 residues. The germline CDR1 and CDR2 sequences are MNHEY and SMNVEV (reference sequence). The ends were cut back, 6 bases at V and 6 bases at J, with 18 bases in the middle. CDR3 amino acids: CASRPAWGTVNSPLHF. For the CDR3, the DNA is TGTGCCAGCAGACCCGCGTGGGGAACGGTTAATTCACCCCTCCACTTT.

The chain links TRBV18 to TRBJ2-3; 7 bases are a match to TRBD1. This CDR3 comprises 18 residues. Germline trimming cut 3 bases from V and 1 base from J; bases unmatched to any gene: 13. Germline loops: CDR1 KGHSH, CDR2 LQKENI. In DNA form, the CDR3 reads TGTGCCAGCTCACCCTATCAACGACAGGGCCAGGGCACAGATACGCAGTATTTT. Translated, it gives CASSPYQRQGQGTDTQYF. The variable domain in full, with the rest retrieved from reference TRBV18 and TRBJ2-3, is NAGVMQNPRHLVRRRGQEARLRCSPMKGHSHVYWYRQLPEEGLKFMVYLQKENIIDESGMPKERFSAEFPKEGPSILRIQQVVRGDSAAYFCASSPYQRQGQGTDTQYFGPGTRLTVL.

The V and J genes are TRBV11-3 and TRBJ2-3, with D maybe TRBD1 (6 bases). Germline V gives CDR1 SGHNT, CDR2 YENEEA. The CDR3 has 16 amino acids. V lost 5 bases, J lost 4 bases, and 19 bases lay in between. The CDR3 nucleotides read TGTGCCAGCAGCCCGATTGTCGGAGAGGGGGCAGATACGCAGTATTTT. It encodes CASSPIVGEGADTQYF.

The genes are TRBV23-1 and TRBJ1-4, with TRBD1 matching over 9 bases. TRBV23-1 is an ORF; its function is uncertain. This CDR3 spans 14 amino acids. Trimming cost V 7 bases and J 8 bases; bases outside gene matches: 8. The DNA for the CDR3 is TGCGCCAGCACCGAGGACAGGGGTCGGGAAAAACTGTTTTTT. Protein product: CASTEDRGREKLFF.

As regards this clone: In the same sample, other DNA sequences code for this CDR3. V usage is TRBV18 and J usage is TRBJ1-4; maybe TRBD1 (6 bases). From germline, CDR1 is KGHSH and CDR2 LQKENI. CDR3 length: 14 amino acids. V was clipped by 3 bases and J by 3 bases, with 8 bases between them. The CDR3 DNA is TGTGCCAGCTCACCCGGGACACCTAATGAAAAACTGTTTTTT. The encoded protein is CASSPGTPNEKLFF.

This rearrangement joins TRBV5-1 to TRBJ2-1; D unclear. The CDR3 has 14 amino acids. Trimming took off 0 bases at V and 6 bases at J, with 10 bases between the two ends. Germline V CDR1 and CDR2: SGHRS, YFSETQ. The CDR3 here is CASSLDWGSNEQFF. CDR3 nucleotides: TGCGCCAGCAGCTTGGATTGGGGATCCAATGAGCAGTTCTTC.

The CDR3 loop is CASSQAPTGPYTF. The DNA of the CDR3 is TGCGCCAGCAGCCAAGCGCCGACAGGTCCCTACACCTTC. J is TRBJ1-2 and V is TRBV4-3; weak D call: TRBD1 (6 bases). Germline loops: CDR1 LGHNA, CDR2 YSLEER. The CDR3 is made up of 13 amino acids. V was cut by 1 base and J by 10 bases, with 13 bases left in between.

Comment on this clone: The same CDR3 is also encoded by other DNA sequences in this sample. The chain links TRBV14 to TRBJ2-2; D remains ambiguous. Looked up from germline, CDR1 is SGHDN and CDR2 is FVKESK. This CDR3 has 14 residues. Trimming took off 1 base at V and 3 bases at J, with 6 bases between the two ends. The chain's CDR3 is CASSQVRHTGELFF. In DNA form, the CDR3 reads TGTGCCAGCAGCCAAGTAAGACACACCGGGGAGCTGTTTTTT.

This chain joins TRBV7-2 and TRBJ2-3; D possibly corresponds to TRBD2 (6 bases). Trimming stripped 8 bases from V and 0 bases from J, with 15 bases between. Germline-derived CDR1 and CDR2 are SGHTA and FQGNSA. The CDR3 is made up of 15 amino acids. The CDR3 loop reads CASRHGGGSTDTQYF. CDR3 bases: TGTGCCAGCCGACACGGGGGAGGTAGCACAGATACGCAGTATTTT.